These T cell receptor beta chains were read from a single sample in a study of CD8 T cells in ankylosing spondylitis. Each CDR3 protein gets one entry after TCRdb re-called the 5' RACE reads with MiXCR. Of approximately 220,000 distinct CDR3 sequences listed, 25% to 30% are singletons. The sample comprised blood, either unsorted or a sorted T cell fraction (not recorded which). The origin of the receptors is a male donor with ankylosing spondylitis or in good health (not recorded which). The CDR3 runs from the conserved cysteine through the conserved F or W. Each record gives: J gene, V gene, CDR3 protein.

TRBJ2-3 | TRBV7-2 | CASSLDEGRDTQYF
TRBJ2-7 | TRBV20-1 | CSAAGQGTYEQYF
TRBJ2-7 | TRBV5-1 | CASSLTTSGSYEQYF
TRBJ2-1 | TRBV20-1 | CSASEGTSGANEQFF
TRBJ2-7 | TRBV29-1 | CSATIPARPSEQYF
TRBJ2-2 | TRBV20-1 | CSARERGHTGELFF
TRBJ2-5 | TRBV4-1 | CASSQGGQGPGETQYF
TRBJ2-7 | TRBV7-9 | CASSLVGDSGVEQYF
TRBJ1-1 | TRBV29-1 | CSVVISEAFF
TRBJ2-1 | TRBV7-2 | CASSLGGRGSTEQFF
TRBJ2-4 | TRBV12-2 | CASRLNRQGRAKNIQYF
TRBJ1-6 | TRBV20-1 | CSAYTHRGSPLHF
TRBJ2-2 | TRBV4-3 | CASSRGGAGELFF
TRBJ2-3 | TRBV5-1 | CASSLANGGAGRDTQYF
TRBJ2-3 | TRBV25-1 | CASSGTSSSTDTQYF